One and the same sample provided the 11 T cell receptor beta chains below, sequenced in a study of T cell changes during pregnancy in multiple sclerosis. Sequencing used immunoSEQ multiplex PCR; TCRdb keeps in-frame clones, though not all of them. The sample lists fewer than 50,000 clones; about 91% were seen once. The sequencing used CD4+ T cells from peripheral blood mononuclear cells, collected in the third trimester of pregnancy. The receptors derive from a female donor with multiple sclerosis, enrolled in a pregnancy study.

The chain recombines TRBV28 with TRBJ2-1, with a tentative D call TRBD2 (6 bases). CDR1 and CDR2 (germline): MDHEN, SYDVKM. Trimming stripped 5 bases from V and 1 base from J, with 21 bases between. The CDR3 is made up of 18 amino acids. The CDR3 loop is CASSHSPGAGTSYNEQFF. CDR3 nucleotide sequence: TGTGCCAGCAGTCATTCCCCTGGGGCGGGAACTTCCTACAATGAGCAGTTCTTC.

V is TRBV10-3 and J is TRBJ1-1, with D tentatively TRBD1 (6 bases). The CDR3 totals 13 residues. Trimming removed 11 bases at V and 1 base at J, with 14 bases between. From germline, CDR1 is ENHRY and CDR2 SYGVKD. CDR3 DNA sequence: TGTGCCGCGCGACAGGAGCCGAACACTGAAGCTTTCTTT. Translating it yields CAARQEPNTEAFF.

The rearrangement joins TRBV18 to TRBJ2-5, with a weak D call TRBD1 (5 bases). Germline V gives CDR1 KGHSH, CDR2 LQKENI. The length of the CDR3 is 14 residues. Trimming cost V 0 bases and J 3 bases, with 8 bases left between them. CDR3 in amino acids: CASSPPGREETQYF. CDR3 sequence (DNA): TGTGCCAGCTCACCACCAGGCAGGGAAGAGACCCAGTACTTC.

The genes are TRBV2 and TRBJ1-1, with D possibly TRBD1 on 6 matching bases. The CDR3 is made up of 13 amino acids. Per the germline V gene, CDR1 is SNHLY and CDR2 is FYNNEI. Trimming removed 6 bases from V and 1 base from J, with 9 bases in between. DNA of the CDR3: TGTGCCAGCAGGGTACAGGGGAACACTGAAGCTTTCTTT. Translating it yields CASRVQGNTEAFF.

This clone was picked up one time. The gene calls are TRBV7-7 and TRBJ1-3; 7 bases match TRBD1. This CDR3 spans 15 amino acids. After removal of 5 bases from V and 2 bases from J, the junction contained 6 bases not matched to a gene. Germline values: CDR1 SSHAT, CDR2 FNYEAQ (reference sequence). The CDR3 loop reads CASSLGTATGNTIYF. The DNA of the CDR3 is TGTGCCAGCAGCCTGGGGACAGCTACTGGAAACACCATATATTTT.

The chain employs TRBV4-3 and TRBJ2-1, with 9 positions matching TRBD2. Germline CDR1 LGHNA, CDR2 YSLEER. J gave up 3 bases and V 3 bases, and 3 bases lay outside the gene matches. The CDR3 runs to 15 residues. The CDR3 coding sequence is TGCGCCAGCAGCCACATAGCGGGGGACTACAATGAGCAGTTCTTC. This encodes CASSHIAGDYNEQFF.

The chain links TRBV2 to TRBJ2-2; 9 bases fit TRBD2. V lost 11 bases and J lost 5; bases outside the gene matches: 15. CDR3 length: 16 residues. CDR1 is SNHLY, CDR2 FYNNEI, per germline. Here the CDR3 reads CASQAAAGGQTGELFF. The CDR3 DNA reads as TGTGCCTCCCAGGCCGCGGCGGGAGGGCAAACCGGGGAGCTGTTTTTT.

The CDR3 is CASSLGGQHHYEQYF. CDR3 DNA: TGTGCCAGCAGCTTAGGGGGACAACACCACTACGAGCAGTACTTC. The V gene is TRBV7-2, the J gene TRBJ2-7; a weak D match, TRBD1 (6 bases). The V end was cut by 1 base, the J end by 3 bases, with 13 bases between. This CDR3 region has 15 residues. Germline assignment: CDR1 SGHTA and CDR2 FQGNSA.

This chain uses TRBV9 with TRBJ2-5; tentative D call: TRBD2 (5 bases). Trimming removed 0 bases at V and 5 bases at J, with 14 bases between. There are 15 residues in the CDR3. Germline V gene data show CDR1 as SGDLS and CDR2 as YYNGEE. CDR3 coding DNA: TGTGCCAGCAGCGTAGCTCAGGACCCGGGGGAGACCCAGTACTTC. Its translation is CASSVAQDPGETQYF.

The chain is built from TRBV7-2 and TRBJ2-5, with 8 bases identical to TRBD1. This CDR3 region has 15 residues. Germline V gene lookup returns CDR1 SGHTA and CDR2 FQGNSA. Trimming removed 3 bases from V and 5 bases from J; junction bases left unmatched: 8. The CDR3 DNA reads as TGTGCCAGCAGCTTCCTGCAGGGGGCAGGGGAGACCCAGTACTTC. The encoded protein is CASSFLQGAGETQYF. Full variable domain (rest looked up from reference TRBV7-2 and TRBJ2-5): GAGVSQSPSNKVTEKGKDVELRCDPISGHTALYWYRQSLGQGLEFLIYFQGNSAPDKSGLPSDRFSAERTGGSVSTLTIQRTQQEDSAVYLCASSFLQGAGETQYFGPGTRLLVL.

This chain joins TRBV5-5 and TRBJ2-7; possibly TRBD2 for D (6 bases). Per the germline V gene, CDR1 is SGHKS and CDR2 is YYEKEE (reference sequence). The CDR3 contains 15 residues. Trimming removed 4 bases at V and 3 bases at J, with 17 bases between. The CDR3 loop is CASSGWGVPNYEQYF. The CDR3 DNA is TGTGCCAGCAGCGGCTGGGGGGTGCCAAACTACGAGCAGTACTTC.